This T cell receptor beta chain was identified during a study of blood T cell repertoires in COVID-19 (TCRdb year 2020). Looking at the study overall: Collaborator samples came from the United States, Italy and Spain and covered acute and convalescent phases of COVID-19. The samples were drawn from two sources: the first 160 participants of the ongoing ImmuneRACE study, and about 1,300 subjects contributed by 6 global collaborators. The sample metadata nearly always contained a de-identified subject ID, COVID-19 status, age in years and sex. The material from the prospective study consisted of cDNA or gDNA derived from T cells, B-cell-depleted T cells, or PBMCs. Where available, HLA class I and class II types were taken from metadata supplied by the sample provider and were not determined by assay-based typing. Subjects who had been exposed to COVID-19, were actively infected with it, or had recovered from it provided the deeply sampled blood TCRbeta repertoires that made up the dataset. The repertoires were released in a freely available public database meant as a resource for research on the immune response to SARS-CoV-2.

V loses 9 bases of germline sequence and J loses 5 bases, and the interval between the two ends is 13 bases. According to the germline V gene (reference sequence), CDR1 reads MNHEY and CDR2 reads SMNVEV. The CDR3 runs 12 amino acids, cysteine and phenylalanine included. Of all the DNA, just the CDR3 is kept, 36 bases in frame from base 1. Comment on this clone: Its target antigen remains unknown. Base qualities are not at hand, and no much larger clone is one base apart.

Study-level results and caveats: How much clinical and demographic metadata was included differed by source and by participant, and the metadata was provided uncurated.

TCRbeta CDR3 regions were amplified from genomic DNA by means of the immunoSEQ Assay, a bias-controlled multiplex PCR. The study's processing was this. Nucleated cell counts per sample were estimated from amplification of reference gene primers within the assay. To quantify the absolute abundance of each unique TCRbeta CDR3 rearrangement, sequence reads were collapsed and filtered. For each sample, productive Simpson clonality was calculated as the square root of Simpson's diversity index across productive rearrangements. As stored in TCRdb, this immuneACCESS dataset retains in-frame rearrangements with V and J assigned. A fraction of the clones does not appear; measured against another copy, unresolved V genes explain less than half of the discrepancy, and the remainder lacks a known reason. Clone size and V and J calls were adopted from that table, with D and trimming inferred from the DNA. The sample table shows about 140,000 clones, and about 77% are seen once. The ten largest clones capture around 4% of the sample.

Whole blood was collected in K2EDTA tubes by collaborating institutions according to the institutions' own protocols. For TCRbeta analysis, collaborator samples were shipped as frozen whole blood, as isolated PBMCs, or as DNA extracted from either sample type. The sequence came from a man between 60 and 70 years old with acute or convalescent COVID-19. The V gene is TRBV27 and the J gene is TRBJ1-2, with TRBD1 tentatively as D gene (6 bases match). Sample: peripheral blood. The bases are TGTGCCAGGGGGGGGGCGCGTTATGGCTACACCTTC. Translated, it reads CARGGARYGYTF.